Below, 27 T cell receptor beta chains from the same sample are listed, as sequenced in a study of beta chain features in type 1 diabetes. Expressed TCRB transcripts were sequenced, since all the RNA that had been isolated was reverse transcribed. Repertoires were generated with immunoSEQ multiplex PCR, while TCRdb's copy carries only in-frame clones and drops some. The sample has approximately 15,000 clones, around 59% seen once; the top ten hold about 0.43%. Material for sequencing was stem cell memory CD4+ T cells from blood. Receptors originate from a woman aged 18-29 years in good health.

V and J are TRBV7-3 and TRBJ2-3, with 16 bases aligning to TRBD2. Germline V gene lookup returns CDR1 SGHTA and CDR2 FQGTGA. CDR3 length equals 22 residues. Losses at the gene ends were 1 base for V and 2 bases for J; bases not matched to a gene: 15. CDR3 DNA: TGTGCCAGCAGCTTAAAACCCGAGGGACTAGCGGGGGGGCCATCCCACACAGATACGCAGTATTTT. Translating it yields CASSLKPEGLAGGPSHTDTQYF.

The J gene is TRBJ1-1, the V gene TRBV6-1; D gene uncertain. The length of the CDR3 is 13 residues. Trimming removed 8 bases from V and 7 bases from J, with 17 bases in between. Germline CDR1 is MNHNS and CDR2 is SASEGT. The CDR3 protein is CASSEGGHGEAFF. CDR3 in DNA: TGTGCCAGCTCAGAGGGAGGTCATGGTGAAGCTTTCTTT.

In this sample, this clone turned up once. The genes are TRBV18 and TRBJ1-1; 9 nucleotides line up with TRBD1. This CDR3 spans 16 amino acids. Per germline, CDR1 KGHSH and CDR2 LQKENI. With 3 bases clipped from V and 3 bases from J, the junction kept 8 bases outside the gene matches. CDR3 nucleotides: TGTGCCAGCTCACCCCGGGACAGGGTGAAGGACACTGAAGCTTTCTTT. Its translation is CASSPRDRVKDTEAFF. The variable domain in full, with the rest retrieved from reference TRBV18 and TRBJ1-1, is NAGVMQNPRHLVRRRGQEARLRCSPMKGHSHVYWYRQLPEEGLKFMVYLQKENIIDESGMPKERFSAEFPKEGPSILRIQQVVRGDSAAYFCASSPRDRVKDTEAFFGQGTRLTVV.

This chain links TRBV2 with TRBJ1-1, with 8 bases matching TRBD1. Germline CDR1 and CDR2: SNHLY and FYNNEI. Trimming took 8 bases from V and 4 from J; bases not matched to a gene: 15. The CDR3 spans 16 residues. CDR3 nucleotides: TGTGCCAGCGGGGGGAGGGCCAGGGGGCTTAGCACTGAAGCTTTCTTT. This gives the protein CASGGRARGLSTEAFF.

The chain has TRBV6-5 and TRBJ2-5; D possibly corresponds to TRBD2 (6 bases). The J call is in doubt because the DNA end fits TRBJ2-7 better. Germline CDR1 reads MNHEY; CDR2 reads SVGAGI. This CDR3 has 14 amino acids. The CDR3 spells CASSYVAGTYEQYF. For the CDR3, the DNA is TGTGCCAGCAGCTATGTGGCGGGAACCTACGAGCAGTACTTC.

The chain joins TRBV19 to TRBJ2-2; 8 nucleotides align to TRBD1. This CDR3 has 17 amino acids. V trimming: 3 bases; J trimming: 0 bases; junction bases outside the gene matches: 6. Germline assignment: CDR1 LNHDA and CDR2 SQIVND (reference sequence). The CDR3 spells CASSIRTGPPNTGELFF. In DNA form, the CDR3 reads TGTGCCAGTAGTATTAGGACAGGGCCCCCGAACACCGGGGAGCTGTTTTTT.

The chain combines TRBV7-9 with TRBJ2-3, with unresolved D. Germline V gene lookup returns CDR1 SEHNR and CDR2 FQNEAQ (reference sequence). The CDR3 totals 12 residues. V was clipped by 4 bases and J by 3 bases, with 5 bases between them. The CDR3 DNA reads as TGTGCCAGCAGCTCCATTACAGATACGCAGTATTTT. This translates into CASSSITDTQYF.

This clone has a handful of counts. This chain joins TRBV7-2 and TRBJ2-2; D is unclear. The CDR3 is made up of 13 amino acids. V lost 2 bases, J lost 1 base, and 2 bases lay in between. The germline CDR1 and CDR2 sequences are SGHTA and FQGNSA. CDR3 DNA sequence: TGTGCCAGCAGCTTACGGAACACCGGGGAGCTGTTTTTT. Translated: CASSLRNTGELFF.

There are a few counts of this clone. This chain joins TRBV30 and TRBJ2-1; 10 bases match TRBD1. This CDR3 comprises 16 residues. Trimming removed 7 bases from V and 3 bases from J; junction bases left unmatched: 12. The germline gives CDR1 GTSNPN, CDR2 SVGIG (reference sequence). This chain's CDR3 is CASRQGATLSYNEQFF. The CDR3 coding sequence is TGTGCCTCGAGACAGGGGGCGACCCTTAGCTACAATGAGCAGTTCTTC.

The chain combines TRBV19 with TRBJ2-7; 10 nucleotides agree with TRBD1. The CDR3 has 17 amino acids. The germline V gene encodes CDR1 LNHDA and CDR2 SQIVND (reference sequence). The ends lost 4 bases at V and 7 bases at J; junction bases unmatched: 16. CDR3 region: CASSTLNAGTGATEQYF. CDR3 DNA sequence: TGTGCCAGTAGTACACTCAATGCCGGGACAGGGGCTACGGAGCAGTACTTC. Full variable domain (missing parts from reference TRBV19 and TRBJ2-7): DGGITQSPKYLFRKEGQNVTLSCEQNLNHDAMYWYRQDPGQGLRLIYYSQIVNDFQKGDIAEGYSVSREKKESFPLTVTSAQKNPTAFYLCASSTLNAGTGATEQYFGPGTRLTVT.

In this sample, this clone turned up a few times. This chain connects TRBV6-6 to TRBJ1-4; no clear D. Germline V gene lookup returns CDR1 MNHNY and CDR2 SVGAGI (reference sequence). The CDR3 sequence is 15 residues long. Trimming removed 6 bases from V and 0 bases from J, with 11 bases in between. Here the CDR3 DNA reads TGTGCCAGCAGGTCCCGAGGAGCAACTAATGAAAAACTGTTTTTT. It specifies CASRSRGATNEKLFF.

CDR3 DNA: TGCGCCAGCAGCTTGGGCCCAGGTAACACTGAAGCTTTCTTT. It specifies CASSLGPGNTEAFF. This chain uses TRBV5-1 with TRBJ1-1; D remains unclear. Germline V CDR1 and CDR2: SGHRS, YFSETQ. Trimming removed 0 bases from V and 2 bases from J, with 8 bases in between. The CDR3 spans 14 residues.

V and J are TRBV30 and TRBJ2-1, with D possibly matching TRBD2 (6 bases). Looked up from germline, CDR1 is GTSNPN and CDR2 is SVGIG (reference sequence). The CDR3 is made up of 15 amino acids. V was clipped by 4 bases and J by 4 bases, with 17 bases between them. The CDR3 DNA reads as TGTGCCTGGAACCGGGACTCTCGGGTATACAATGAGCAGTTCTTC. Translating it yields CAWNRDSRVYNEQFF.

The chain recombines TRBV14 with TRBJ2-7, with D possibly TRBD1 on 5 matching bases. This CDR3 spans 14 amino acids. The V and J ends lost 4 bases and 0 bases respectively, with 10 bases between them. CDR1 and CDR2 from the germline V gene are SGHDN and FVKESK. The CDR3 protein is CASSRGRGSYEQYF. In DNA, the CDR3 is TGTGCCAGCAGCCGGGGCAGAGGCTCCTACGAGCAGTACTTC.

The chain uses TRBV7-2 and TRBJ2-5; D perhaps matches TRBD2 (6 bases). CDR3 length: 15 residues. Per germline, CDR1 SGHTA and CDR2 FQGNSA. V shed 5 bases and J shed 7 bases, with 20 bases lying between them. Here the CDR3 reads CASSRERRGRRTQYF. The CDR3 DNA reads TGTGCCAGCAGCCGGGAGAGGAGGGGAAGAAGGACCCAGTACTTC. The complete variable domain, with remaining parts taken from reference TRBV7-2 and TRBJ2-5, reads GAGVSQSPSNKVTEKGKDVELRCDPISGHTALYWYRQSLGQGLEFLIYFQGNSAPDKSGLPSDRFSAERTGGSVSTLTIQRTQQEDSAVYLCASSRERRGRRTQYFGPGTRLLVL.

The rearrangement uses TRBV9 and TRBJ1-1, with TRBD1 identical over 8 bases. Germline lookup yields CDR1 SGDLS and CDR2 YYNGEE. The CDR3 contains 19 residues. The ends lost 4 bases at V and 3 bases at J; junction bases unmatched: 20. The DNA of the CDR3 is TGTGCCAGCAGCCGCACCAGAGACAGGGGCGTAAGAAAGGACACTGAAGCTTTCTTT. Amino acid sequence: CASSRTRDRGVRKDTEAFF.

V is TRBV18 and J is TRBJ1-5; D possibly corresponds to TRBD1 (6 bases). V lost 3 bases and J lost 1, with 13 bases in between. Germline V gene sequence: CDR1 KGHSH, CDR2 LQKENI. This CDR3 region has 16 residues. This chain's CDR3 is CASSPKTGSSNQPQHF. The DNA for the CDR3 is TGTGCCAGCTCACCGAAAACAGGGAGCAGCAATCAGCCCCAGCATTTT.

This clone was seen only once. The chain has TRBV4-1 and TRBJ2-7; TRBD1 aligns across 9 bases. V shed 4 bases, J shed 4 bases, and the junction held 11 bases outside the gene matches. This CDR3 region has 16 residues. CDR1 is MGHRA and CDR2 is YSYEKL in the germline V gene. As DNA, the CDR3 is TGCGCCAGCAGCCCAAGACACGGGACAGGGAGGTACGAGCAGTACTTC. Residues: CASSPRHGTGRYEQYF.

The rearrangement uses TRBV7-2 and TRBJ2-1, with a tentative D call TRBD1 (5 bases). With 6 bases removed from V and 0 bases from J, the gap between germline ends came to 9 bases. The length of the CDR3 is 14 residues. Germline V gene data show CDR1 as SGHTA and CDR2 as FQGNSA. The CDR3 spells CASRERGSYNEQFF. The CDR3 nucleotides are TGTGCCAGCAGAGAAAGGGGCTCCTACAATGAGCAGTTCTTC.

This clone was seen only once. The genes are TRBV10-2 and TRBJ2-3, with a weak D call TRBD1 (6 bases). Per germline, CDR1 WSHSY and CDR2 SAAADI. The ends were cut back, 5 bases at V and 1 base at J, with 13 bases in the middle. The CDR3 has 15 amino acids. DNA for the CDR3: TGCGCCAGCAGTCTACAGGGCCTGGGCACAGATACGCAGTATTTT. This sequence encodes CASSLQGLGTDTQYF.

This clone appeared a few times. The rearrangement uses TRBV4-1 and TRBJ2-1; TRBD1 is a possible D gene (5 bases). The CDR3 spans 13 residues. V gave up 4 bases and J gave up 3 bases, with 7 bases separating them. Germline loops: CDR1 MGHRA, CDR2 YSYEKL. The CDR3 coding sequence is TGCGCCAGCAGCCGCGACAGCTACAATGAGCAGTTCTTC. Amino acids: CASSRDSYNEQFF.

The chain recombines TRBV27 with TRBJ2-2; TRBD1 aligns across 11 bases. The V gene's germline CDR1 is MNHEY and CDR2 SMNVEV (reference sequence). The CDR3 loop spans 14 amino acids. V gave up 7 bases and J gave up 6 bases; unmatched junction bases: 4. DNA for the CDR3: TGTGCCAGCACCGGACAGGGGGCCCCCGGGGAGCTGTTTTTT. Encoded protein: CASTGQGAPGELFF.

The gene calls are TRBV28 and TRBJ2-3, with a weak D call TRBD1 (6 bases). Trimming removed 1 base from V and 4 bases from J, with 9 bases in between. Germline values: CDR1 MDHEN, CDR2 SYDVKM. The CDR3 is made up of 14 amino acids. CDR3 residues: CASSLSAGADTQYF. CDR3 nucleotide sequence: TGTGCCAGCAGTTTATCGGCAGGGGCAGATACGCAGTATTTT.

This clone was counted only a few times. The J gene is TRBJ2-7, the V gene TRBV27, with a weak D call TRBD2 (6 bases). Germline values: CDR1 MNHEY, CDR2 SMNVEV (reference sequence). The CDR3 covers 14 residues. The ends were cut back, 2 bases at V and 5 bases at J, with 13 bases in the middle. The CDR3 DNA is TGTGCCAGCAGTTTACTTCGGGGGTGGAACGAGCAGTACTTC. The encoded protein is CASSLLRGWNEQYF.

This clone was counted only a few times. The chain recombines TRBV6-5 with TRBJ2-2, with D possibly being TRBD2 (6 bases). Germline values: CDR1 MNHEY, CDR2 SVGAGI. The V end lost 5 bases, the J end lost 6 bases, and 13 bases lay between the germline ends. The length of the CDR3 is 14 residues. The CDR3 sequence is CASSRREVSGELFF. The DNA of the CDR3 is TGTGCCAGCAGTCGCAGGGAGGTTTCCGGGGAGCTGTTTTTT.

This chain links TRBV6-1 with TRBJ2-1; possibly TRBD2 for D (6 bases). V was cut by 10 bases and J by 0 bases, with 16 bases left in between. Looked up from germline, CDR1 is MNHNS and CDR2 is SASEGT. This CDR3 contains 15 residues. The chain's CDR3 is CATEGGTSSYNEQFF. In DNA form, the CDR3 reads TGTGCCACCGAGGGCGGGACGAGCTCCTACAATGAGCAGTTCTTC.

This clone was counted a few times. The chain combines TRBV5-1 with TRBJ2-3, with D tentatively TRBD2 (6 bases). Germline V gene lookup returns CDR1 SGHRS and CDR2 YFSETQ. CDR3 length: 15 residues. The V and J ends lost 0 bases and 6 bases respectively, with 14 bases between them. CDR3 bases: TGCGCCAGCAGCTTGGCCCAGACTAGGACCGATACGCAGTATTTT. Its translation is CASSLAQTRTDTQYF. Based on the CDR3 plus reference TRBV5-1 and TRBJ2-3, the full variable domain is KAGVTQTPRYLIKTRGQQVTLSCSPISGHRSVSWYQQTPGQGLQFLFEYFSETQRNKGNFPGRFSGRQFSNSRSEMNVSTLELGDSALYLCASSLAQTRTDTQYFGPGTRLTVL.